The entry below describes one T cell receptor (beta chain). Its specificity is unknown. The data were taken from a study of cytomegalovirus exposure and HLA in healthy donors. Study findings and constraints: The authors listed over 150 TCR beta chains as cytomegalovirus-associated.

Generated by immunoSEQ multiplex PCR, the TCRdb table keeps only in-frame clones and is missing some. The sample has fewer than 130,000 clones; approximately 88% are singletons. The clonotype comes from a woman aged 25 to 39 in good health and CMV-seropositive. Material: PBMCs.

This chain's CDR3 is CATARGQLTYEQYF. The CDR3 nucleotides are TGTGCCACCGCCCGAGGACAGCTAACCTACGAGCAGTACTTC. The chain has TRBV6-1 and TRBJ2-7, with D maybe TRBD1 (6 bases). Trimming cost V 10 bases and J 2 bases, with 18 bases left between them. Germline V CDR1 and CDR2: MNHNS, SASEGT. The CDR3 is 14 residues long.